This T cell receptor (beta chain) was captured in a study of read filtering for tumor transcriptome and immune sequencing. The library was built from around 0.4 ug RNA with molecular barcoded adaptors for alpha/delta and beta/gamma chains. TCRdb independently ran MiXCR on the reads; one entry per CDR3 protein. The top ten hold roughly 18% of the sample, which has 35,000 to 40,000 distinct CDR3 sequences, 11% to 15% seen once. The CDR3 has 15 residues. Trimming took 6 bases from V and 8 from J; bases not matched to a gene: 11. From germline, CDR1 is SQVTM and CDR2 ANQGSEA. J is TRBJ2-1 and V is TRBV29-1, with 12 bases fitting TRBD1. The sequence came from a donor aged 40 or older with multiple myeloma. Sequencing was performed on a population of CD138-negative cells sorted from bone marrow. The CDR3 region is CSVTPGQGAVDEQFF. The CDR3 DNA follows: TGCAGCGTAACCCCGGGACAGGGGGCGGTCGATGAGCAGTTCTTC.